The entry below gives a single T cell receptor beta chain sequence along with its context. Its antigen is unidentified. This sample is part of a study of T cell responses to AZD1222 COVID-19 vaccine. Points from the study as a whole: A rise in Spike-specific TCR breadth and depth followed two AZD1222 doses. White British donors predominated, females outnumbered males, and clonal diversity was possibly underestimated.

The repertoire was sequenced with immunoSEQ multiplex PCR; TCRdb's copy has only in-frame clones and lacks some. The sample carries approximately 130,000 clones, around 88% recorded once. The V gene lost 3 bases and the J gene lost 3 bases, with 15 bases spanning the gap. The CDR3 totals 15 residues. The germline gives CDR1 SGHVS, CDR2 FQNEAQ. The V call is TRBV7-8, the J call TRBJ2-7, with a tentative D call TRBD1 (5 bases). The material was peripheral blood, obtained on day 0 of MenACWY control vaccination. This clonotype originated in an adult in good health. CDR3 sequence: CASSLGQGALYEQYF. DNA for the CDR3: TGTGCCAGCAGCTTGGGGCAGGGTGCCCTCTACGAGCAGTACTTC.